The 7 T cell receptor beta chains given below trace back to one sample, sequenced in a study of blood T cell repertoires in COVID-19 (dated by TCRdb to between 2020 and 2021). Library method: the immunoSEQ multiplex PCR assay. TCRdb holds this immuneACCESS table with in-frame rearrangements only. Some clones are missing; in checked studies, unresolved V genes explain under half, and the rest has no known cause. In all, the sample holds 150,000 to 200,000 clones, and over 80% of those were seen once. Of the sample, roughly 1.6% is held by the ten largest clones. The sequencing sample was made of peripheral blood. The origin of the receptors is a woman between 45 and 60 years old with acute or convalescent COVID-19.

This clone was observed a single time. The chain is built from TRBV9 and TRBJ1-1; TRBD1 matches 8 bases. CDR3 length equals 14 residues. V trimming: 0 bases; J trimming: 8 bases; junction bases outside the gene matches: 6. Looked up from germline, CDR1 is SGDLS and CDR2 is YYNGEE. In nucleotides, the CDR3 is TGTGCCAGCAGCGTAGCAGGGGGCATGGGCGAAGCTTTCTTT. This gives the protein CASSVAGGMGEAFF.

J is TRBJ1-1 and V is TRBV19; no clear D gene. The germline V gene has CDR1 LNHDA and CDR2 SQIVND (reference sequence). Trimming left V 5 bases short and J 0 bases short, with 7 bases between. The CDR3 consists of 13 residues. CDR3 residues: CASSGSLNTEAFF. DNA of the CDR3: TGTGCCAGTAGTGGTAGTTTGAACACTGAAGCTTTCTTT.

The table lists this clone with a count of one. V and J are TRBV23-1 and TRBJ2-4; D is perhaps TRBD1 (7 bases). TRBV23-1 is an ORF, with its function uncertain. Trimming cost V 7 bases and J 0 bases, with 28 bases left between them. There are 20 residues in the CDR3. The CDR3 DNA follows: TGCGCCAGCAACCTCATCAAAGTTCAGGAGGGACAGTTAGCCAAAAACATTCAGTACTTC. This codes for CASNLIKVQEGQLAKNIQYF.

The chain has TRBV29-1 and TRBJ2-3; D may be TRBD2 (6 bases). This CDR3 comprises 15 residues. V was trimmed by 7 bases and J by 4 bases, leaving 21 bases between them. CDR1 and CDR2 (germline): SQVTM, ANQGSEA. Written as DNA, the CDR3 is TGCAGCGCCGAACGGCCTCCCGGGAGTGCAGATACGCAGTATTTT. Its translation: CSAERPPGSADTQYF.

The chain joins TRBV5-5 to TRBJ2-7, with a tentative D call TRBD1 (5 bases). CDR1 is SGHKS and CDR2 is YYEKEE in the germline V gene (reference sequence). The CDR3 has 15 residues. The germline V and J ends were trimmed by 2 bases and 0 bases, with 12 bases remaining between them. The CDR3 here is CASSLSNRNSYEQYF. For the CDR3, the DNA is TGTGCCAGCAGCTTAAGTAACAGGAACTCCTACGAGCAGTACTTC.

The chain employs TRBV18 and TRBJ2-1, with 10 bases aligning to TRBD1. From germline, CDR1 is KGHSH and CDR2 LQKENI. The CDR3 is made up of 18 amino acids. Trimming removed 8 bases from V and 1 base from J; junction bases left unmatched: 14. The CDR3 is CASTTDRGRLVSYNEQFF. The CDR3 coding sequence is TGTGCCAGCACAACTGACAGGGGGCGTCTTGTTTCCTACAATGAGCAGTTCTTC.

The chain carries TRBV29-1 and TRBJ2-1; 7 bases match TRBD1. The ends lost 7 bases at V and 7 bases at J; junction bases unmatched: 13. CDR3 length: 14 residues. Per the germline V gene, CDR1 is SQVTM and CDR2 is ANQGSEA. The CDR3 reads CSARAGGGPNEQFF. The CDR3 region has the DNA TGCAGCGCTCGGGCAGGGGGTGGACCTAATGAGCAGTTCTTC.